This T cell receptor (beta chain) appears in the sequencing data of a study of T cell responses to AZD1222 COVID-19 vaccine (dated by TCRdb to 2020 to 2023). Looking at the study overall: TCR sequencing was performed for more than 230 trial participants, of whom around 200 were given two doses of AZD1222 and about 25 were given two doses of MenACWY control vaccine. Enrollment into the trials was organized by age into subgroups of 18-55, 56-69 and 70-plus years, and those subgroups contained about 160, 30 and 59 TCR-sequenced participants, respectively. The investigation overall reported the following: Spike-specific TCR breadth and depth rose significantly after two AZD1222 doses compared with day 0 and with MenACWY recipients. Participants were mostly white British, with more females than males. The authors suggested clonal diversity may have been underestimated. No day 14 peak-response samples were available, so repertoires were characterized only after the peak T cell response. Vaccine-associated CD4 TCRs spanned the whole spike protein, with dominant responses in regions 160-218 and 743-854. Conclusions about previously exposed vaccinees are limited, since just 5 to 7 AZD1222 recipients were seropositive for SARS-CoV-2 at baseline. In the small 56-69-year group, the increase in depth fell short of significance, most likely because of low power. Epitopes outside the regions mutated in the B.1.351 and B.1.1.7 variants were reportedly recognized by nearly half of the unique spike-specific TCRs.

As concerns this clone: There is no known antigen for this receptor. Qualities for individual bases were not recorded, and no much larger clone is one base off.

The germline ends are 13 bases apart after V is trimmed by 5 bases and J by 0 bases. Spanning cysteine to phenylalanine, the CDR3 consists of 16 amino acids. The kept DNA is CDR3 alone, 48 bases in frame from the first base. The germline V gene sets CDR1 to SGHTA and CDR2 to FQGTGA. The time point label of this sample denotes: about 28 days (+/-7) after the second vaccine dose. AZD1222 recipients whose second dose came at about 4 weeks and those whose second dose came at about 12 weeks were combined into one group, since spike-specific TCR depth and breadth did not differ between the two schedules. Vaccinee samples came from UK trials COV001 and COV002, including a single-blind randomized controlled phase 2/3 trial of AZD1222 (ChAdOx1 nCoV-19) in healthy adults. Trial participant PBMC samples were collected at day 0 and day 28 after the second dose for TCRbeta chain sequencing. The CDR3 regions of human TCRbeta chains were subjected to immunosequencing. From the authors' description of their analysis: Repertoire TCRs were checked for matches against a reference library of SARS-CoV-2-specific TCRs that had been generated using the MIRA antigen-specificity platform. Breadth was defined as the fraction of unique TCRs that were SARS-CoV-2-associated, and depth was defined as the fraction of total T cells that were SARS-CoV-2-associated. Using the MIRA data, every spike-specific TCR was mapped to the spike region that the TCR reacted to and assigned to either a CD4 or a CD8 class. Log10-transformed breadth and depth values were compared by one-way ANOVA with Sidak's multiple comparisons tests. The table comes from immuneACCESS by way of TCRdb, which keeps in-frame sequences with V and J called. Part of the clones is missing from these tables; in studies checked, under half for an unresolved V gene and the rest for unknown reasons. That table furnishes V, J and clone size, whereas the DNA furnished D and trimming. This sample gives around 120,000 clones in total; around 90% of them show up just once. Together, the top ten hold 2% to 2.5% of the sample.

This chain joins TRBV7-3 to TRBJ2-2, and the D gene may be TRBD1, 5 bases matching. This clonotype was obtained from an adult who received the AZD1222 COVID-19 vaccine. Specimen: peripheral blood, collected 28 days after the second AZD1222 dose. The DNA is TGTGCCAGCAGCCGCGCCAAGGGGCCGAACACCGGGGAGCTGTTTTTT. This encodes CASSRAKGPNTGELFF. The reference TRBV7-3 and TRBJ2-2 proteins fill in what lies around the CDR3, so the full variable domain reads GAGVSQTPSNKVTEKGKYVELRCDPISGHTALYWYRQSLGQGPEFLIYFQGTGAADDSGLPNDRFFAVRPEGSVSTLKIQRTERGDSAVYLCASSRAKGPNTGELFFGEGSRLTVL.